This T cell receptor beta chain was identified during a study of early T cells in non-severe SARS-CoV-2 infection (dated by TCRdb to the early 2020s). With respect to the entire study: TCR sequencing used bulk RNA from unsorted whole blood, so alpha and beta chains could not be paired. General study outcomes and caveats: Matching against VDJdb was skewed toward anti-spike CD8 responses, likely underestimated virus-specific expansions, and missed private and CD4 specificities.

The method behind the library was 5' RACE. The sample was run on a NextSeq 500. The TCR library protocol attached unique molecular identifiers to individual cDNA molecules to correct for sequencing error and PCR bias. Both TCR alpha and beta chains were sequenced, and tight co-correlation was observed between alpha and beta sequence abundances in each sample. As for how the authors treated the data: Decombinator V4 was used to annotate TCR sequences for V gene, J gene and CDR3. Expanded TCRs were defined as changing significantly between any two time points under a Poisson model with p below 0.0001. TCR abundances were normalised to the total number of TCRs sequenced in each sample and reported as counts per million. MAIT TCRs were defined by TRAV1-2 paired with TRAJ12, TRAJ20 or TRAJ33, and iNKT TCRs by TRAV10 paired with TRAJ18. VDJdb, accessed on 1 November 2021, was searched for TCRs annotated for CMV, EBV and SARS-CoV-2, and TCRs annotated for more than one antigen were excluded. The public reads were run again by TCRdb, first through fastp at Q25 and then through MiXCR, and only productive beta chains were kept. Here each entry gathers all rows of one CDR3 protein and keeps the most common genes and DNA. These V and J calls rely on TCRdb rather than the paper's analysis. Counted in this sample were 65,000 to 70,000 distinct CDR3 sequences; around 9.9% of them appeared once. The biggest ten clones account for about 6.4% of the sample.

This clonotype was seen repeatedly, ten times or more. What antigen it recognizes has not been identified. No much larger clone is present one base from it, and per-base qualities are unavailable. The study was a case-control design nested within a healthcare worker cohort in London, UK, with weekly nasopharyngeal swab PCR tests and blood sampling. Healthcare workers were enrolled in the week of the UK lockdown, from 23 to 31 March 2020, and were followed every week for up to roughly 16 weeks. Including cysteine and phenylalanine, the CDR3 has 15 amino acids. CDR3 DNA only is kept here, 45 bases in frame from base 1. Germline trimming: 2 bases from V, 4 bases from J; junction bases outside gene matches: 0. The CDR1 and CDR2 encoded by the germline V gene (reference sequence) are MNHNY and SVGAGI.

The source is an adult who was a healthcare worker with PCR-confirmed SARS-CoV-2 infection or an uninfected control (not recorded which). Sequenced material: whole blood. The chain couples TRBV6-6 to TRBJ2-2, with 11 bases in between that match TRBD1. The sequenced DNA is TGTGCCAGCAGTTACGGGACAGGGGGCACCGGGGAGCTGTTTTTT. Its coded protein is CASSYGTGGTGELFF.